The 5 T cell receptor beta chains presented below share a single source sample, sequenced in a study of T cell repertoires in cytomegalovirus infection. Their recognized antigens are unknown. TCRdb re-derived calls from the reads in MiXCR, one entry per CDR3 protein. The sample has about 68,000 distinct CDR3 sequences, 22% seen once. The sample comprised PBMCs, sequenced either directly or after in vitro stimulation (not recorded which). These receptors were collected from a human donor in good health (CMV status not recorded). Some clones in this sample may be carry-over from other donors' samples.

V and J are TRBV5-8 and TRBJ1-1, with D hard to call. CDR1 SGHTS and CDR2 YDEGEE come from the germline V gene. V dropped 2 bases and J dropped 6 bases, with 11 bases sitting between them. The CDR3 contains 13 residues. CDR3 protein: CASSFGPRAEAFF. Written as DNA, the CDR3 is TGTGCCAGCAGCTTCGGGCCTCGCGCTGAAGCTTTCTTT. The full variable domain, rest sourced from reference TRBV5-8 and TRBJ1-1, is EAGVTQSPTHLIKTRGQQATLRCSPISGHTSVYWYQQALGLGLQFLLWYDEGEERNRGNFPPRFSGRQFPNYSSELNVNALELEDSALYLCASSFGPRAEAFFGQGTRLTVV.

This clonotype came up many times. The chain has TRBV7-2 and TRBJ2-1, with 9 bases matching TRBD2. Per the germline V gene, CDR1 is SGHTA and CDR2 is FQGNSA. J was trimmed by 6 bases and V by 3 bases; bases with no gene match: 12. CDR3 length: 17 amino acids. The CDR3 DNA reads TGTGCCAGCAGCTTGGGGGGGTCTAGCGGGGCGGTCAATGAGCAGTTCTTC. Translated: CASSLGGSSGAVNEQFF.

The table lists this clonotype with many counts. The gene calls are TRBV7-2 and TRBJ2-5; 8 positions agree with TRBD2. The CDR3 is 13 residues long. Germline CDR1 reads SGHTA; CDR2 reads FQGNSA. Losses at the gene ends were 4 bases for V and 3 bases for J; bases not matched to a gene: 1. The CDR3 here is CASSSGLEETQYF. CDR3 in DNA: TGTGCCAGCAGCTCGGGACTAGAAGAGACCCAGTACTTC.

The J gene is TRBJ2-2, the V gene TRBV11-2; D is possibly TRBD2 (6 bases). This CDR3 has 17 amino acids. Germline V gene data show CDR1 as SGHAT and CDR2 as FQNNGV. V lost 1 base and J lost 4, with 16 bases in between. CDR3 sequence (DNA): TGTGCCAGCAGCTTAGCTTTTGAGCGGGCTTTCACCGGGGAGCTGTTTTTT. Amino acids: CASSLAFERAFTGELFF.

In this sample, this clonotype turned up many times. This sequence joins TRBV7-7 and TRBJ2-3; the match to TRBD2 covers 14 bases. Germline CDR1 SSHAT, CDR2 FNYEAQ (reference sequence). This CDR3 contains 15 residues. The junction had 1 base not matched to a gene; V was cut back by 4 bases and J by 4 bases. The CDR3 region is CASSSTSGRADTQYF. The CDR3 DNA is TGTGCCAGCAGCTCGACTAGCGGGAGGGCAGATACGCAGTATTTT.